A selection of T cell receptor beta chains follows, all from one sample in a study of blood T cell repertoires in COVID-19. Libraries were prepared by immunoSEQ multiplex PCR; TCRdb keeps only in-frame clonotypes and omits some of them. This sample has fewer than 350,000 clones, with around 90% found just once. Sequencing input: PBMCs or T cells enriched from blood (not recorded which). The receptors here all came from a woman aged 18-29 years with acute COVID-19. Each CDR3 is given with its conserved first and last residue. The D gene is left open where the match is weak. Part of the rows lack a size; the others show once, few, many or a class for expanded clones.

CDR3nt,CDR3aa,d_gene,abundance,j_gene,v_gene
TGTGCCAGCTCCGCCCCCCCGAGCGGGAGGGCGGGAGATACGCAGTATTTT,CASSAPPSGRAGDTQYF,TRBD2,.,TRBJ2-3,TRBV7-3
TGTGCCAGCAGGGCGACAGGGTATAGCTCCTACGAGCAGTACTTC,CASRATGYSSYEQYF,TRBD1,.,TRBJ2-7,TRBV7-9
TGTGCCAGCAGTCCACGACAGGGCTCCTATAATTCACCCCTCCACTTT,CASSPRQGSYNSPLHF,TRBD1,few,TRBJ1-6,TRBV28
TGTGCCAGCAGCTTACCACAGGACCATGGCTACACCTTC,CASSLPQDHGYTF,.,.,TRBJ1-2,TRBV7-2
TGCGCCAGCAGCCCGGGACTAGCGGGAGACGGCGAGCAGTACTTC,CASSPGLAGDGEQYF,TRBD2,.,TRBJ2-7,TRBV4-1
TGTGCCAGTAGCCATCAGGGGACTAGCGGTTACAATGAGCAGTTCTTC,CASSHQGTSGYNEQFF,TRBD2,.,TRBJ2-1,TRBV19
TGTGCCAGCAGCTTTAGCAGCTCTGGAAACACCATATATTTT,CASSFSSSGNTIYF,.,.,TRBJ1-3,TRBV7-2
TGTGCCAGCAGTTTAATTGCGGGAGGCTCCTACGAGCAGTACTTC,CASSLIAGGSYEQYF,TRBD2,.,TRBJ2-7,TRBV27
TGTGCCAGCAGTTCCGGGACTAGCGTCCCTCTCGAGCAGTACTTC,CASSSGTSVPLEQYF,TRBD2,.,TRBJ2-7,TRBV28
TGTGCCTGGAGAGGCAGGGGGTTCTCCTACGAGCAGTACTTC,CAWRGRGFSYEQYF,TRBD1,.,TRBJ2-7,TRBV30
TGTGCCAGCTCACCGGCAGGAACAAATCAGCCCCAGCATTTT,CASSPAGTNQPQHF,.,.,TRBJ1-5,TRBV18
TGTGCCAGCAGTTGGACAGGGGGAGGCTACACCTTC,CASSWTGGGYTF,TRBD1,.,TRBJ1-2,TRBV6-5
TGTGCCAGCGGTGGGTCAGGCTATGGCTACACCTTC,CASGGSGYGYTF,.,.,TRBJ1-2,TRBV3-1/TRBV3-2
TGTGCCAGTAGTCCCGGGACAGGGGGCTCCTATGGCTACACCTTC,CASSPGTGGSYGYTF,TRBD1,.,TRBJ1-2,TRBV19
TGCGCCAGCAGCCAAGGGGGGCGGTCCACGGGCTACACCTTC,CASSQGGRSTGYTF,.,.,TRBJ1-2,TRBV4-3
TGTGCCAGCAGTTCCCGCCGGGACTTCGCCGGGAATGAGCAGTTCTTC,CASSSRRDFAGNEQFF,.,.,TRBJ2-1,TRBV28
TGCGCCAGCAGCTCAACAGGGTTCGTCGGCTACACCTTC,CASSSTGFVGYTF,.,few,TRBJ1-2,TRBV10-1
TGTGCCAGCAGCAAGGACACCGGACCGGGTAGGCCCCTCCACTTT,CASSKDTGPGRPLHF,.,.,TRBJ1-6,TRBV21-1
TGTGCCAGTAGCAAGTGGACTAGCGGGAGTCAAGAGACCCAGTACTTC,CASSKWTSGSQETQYF,TRBD2,.,TRBJ2-5,TRBV19
TGTGCCAGCAGAGCCCCGGGGGGCGTTATCCACGAGCAGTACTTC,CASRAPGGVIHEQYF,.,once,TRBJ2-7,TRBV2
TGTGCCAGCAGCCAAGATATCGGTAAGGGCGGGGAGCGGGAGACCCAGTACTTC,CASSQDIGKGGERETQYF,.,once,TRBJ2-5,TRBV3-1/TRBV3-2
TGTGCCAGCAGCTCCGGGTCCGGGACTTACACCGGGGAGCTGTTTTTT,CASSSGSGTYTGELFF,.,few,TRBJ2-2,TRBV11-2
TGTGCTAGTGGTTTGGGGGCAGGGGGCGCGGAAGGCTACACCTTC,CASGLGAGGAEGYTF,TRBD1,.,TRBJ1-2,TRBV12-5
TGCGCCAGCAGTAAAAACGGTCAGGGAGGACAGCCCCAGCATTTT,CASSKNGQGGQPQHF,.,.,TRBJ1-5,TRBV5-1
TGTGCCAGTAGTATCCGGACTAGTGAGAATGAGCAGTTCTTC,CASSIRTSENEQFF,TRBD2,.,TRBJ2-1,TRBV19
TGTGCCAGCAGCGGCCTGGGACAGGCACACTACGAGCAGTACTTC,CASSGLGQAHYEQYF,TRBD1,.,TRBJ2-7,TRBV7-9
TGTGCCAGCATCCCCGGGACAAGCAACGAGCAGTACTTC,CASIPGTSNEQYF,.,.,TRBJ2-7,TRBV11-2
TGTGCCAGCTCACCGGTGGATGGGGCCGGCCAGCCCCAGCATTTT,CASSPVDGAGQPQHF,.,.,TRBJ1-5,TRBV18
TGTGCCAGCAGGAGTAGCGGGAGGGCCATCCACGAGCAGTACTTC,CASRSSGRAIHEQYF,TRBD2,.,TRBJ2-7,TRBV5-4
TGTGCCAGCAGCTTGGGGGGAGGCCTCAACTATGGCTACACCTTC,CASSLGGGLNYGYTF,.,few,TRBJ1-2,TRBV5-4
TGTGCCAGCAGCTTGCGGGGGGGCGTACTATCCGGGGAGCTGTTTTTT,CASSLRGGVLSGELFF,TRBD2,.,TRBJ2-2,TRBV5-4
TGTGCCAGCAGCCTCGGTCCTCCGGCCTACAATGAGCAGTTCTTC,CASSLGPPAYNEQFF,.,.,TRBJ2-1,TRBV11-3
TGCGCCAGCTCCACAGGGATCTCTGGAAACACCATATATTTT,CASSTGISGNTIYF,.,.,TRBJ1-3,TRBV10-2
TGTGCCTACATACCGGCTAGGCGGGAGACCCAGTACTTC,CAYIPARRETQYF,.,.,TRBJ2-5,TRBV30
TGTGCCAGCAGCACAGGGCCCGATTACGAGCAGTACTTC,CASSTGPDYEQYF,.,.,TRBJ2-7,TRBV7-6
TGTGCCAGCAGTGAAGTGACAGGGGGAAATCAGCCCCAGCATTTT,CASSEVTGGNQPQHF,TRBD1,.,TRBJ1-5,TRBV6-1
TGTGCCAGTAGTATAGGGGGGCAAAGAGAGACCCAGTACTTC,CASSIGGQRETQYF,.,.,TRBJ2-5,TRBV19
TGTGCCAGCAGCTTAAGAGCGGGAATATACGGGGAGCTGTTTTTT,CASSLRAGIYGELFF,TRBD2,.,TRBJ2-2,TRBV7-9
TGTGCCTGGAGTCCCCCCGGGAGCTCGAACACTGAAGCTTTCTTT,CAWSPPGSSNTEAFF,.,.,TRBJ1-1,TRBV30
TGTGCCAGCTCACACCTTCCCGGGACCGGAGGGACTGAAGCTTTCTTT,CASSHLPGTGGTEAFF,.,few,TRBJ1-1,TRBV18
TGCGCCAGCAGCTTGTCTAGCGGGAGGATGAATGAGCAGTTCTTC,CASSLSSGRMNEQFF,TRBD2,.,TRBJ2-1,TRBV5-1
TGTGCCAGCAGTTATAGCACGCTTGCCCCCGGAAAATACGAGCAGTACTTC,CASSYSTLAPGKYEQYF,.,few,TRBJ2-7,TRBV6-2/TRBV6-3
TGTGCCACCGGACAGGGGGACACCGGGGAGCTGTTTTTT,CATGQGDTGELFF,TRBD1,.,TRBJ2-2,TRBV12-3/TRBV12-4
TGTGCCAGCAGTTTAAGGGGGAGCACTAACTATGGCTACACCTTC,CASSLRGSTNYGYTF,.,.,TRBJ1-2,TRBV28
TGTGCCAGCAGCCGGACTAGCGGGGTCGGGAGGGATACGCAGTATTTT,CASSRTSGVGRDTQYF,TRBD2,once,TRBJ2-3,TRBV7-2
TGTGCCAGCAGTTACTCTTCTGTTACCTACTACGAGCAGTACTTC,CASSYSSVTYYEQYF,.,once,TRBJ2-7,TRBV6-5
TGTGCCACCAGCAGGCCCTTCGGACAGGGAGACGACACCGGGGAGCTGTTTTTT,CATSRPFGQGDDTGELFF,TRBD1,.,TRBJ2-2,TRBV15
TGTGCCAGCAGTTTCCGGCCGGCCGCGGGCAATCAGCCCCAGCATTTT,CASSFRPAAGNQPQHF,.,.,TRBJ1-5,TRBV28
TGTGCCAGCAGCATCGGGGGTGGGAGGGCCCGCAATGAGCAGTTCTTC,CASSIGGGRARNEQFF,TRBD2,few,TRBJ2-1,TRBV5-8
TGTGCCAGCAGCCAGCGGGGGGCCCCGGGAGAGACCCAGTACTTC,CASSQRGAPGETQYF,TRBD2,.,TRBJ2-5,TRBV13
TGTGCCAGCAGCCAATTGCTAGCGGGAGTCATAGAATCCTACGAGCAGTACTTC,CASSQLLAGVIESYEQYF,TRBD2,.,TRBJ2-7,TRBV16
TGTGCCAGCAGCATAATCGGGACAGGGATATACAATGAGCAGTTCTTC,CASSIIGTGIYNEQFF,TRBD1,once,TRBJ2-1,TRBV7-9
TGTGCCAGCAGCCCCGGGACAGAGAGAAACACTGAAGCTTTCTTT,CASSPGTERNTEAFF,TRBD1,once,TRBJ1-1,TRBV5-4
TGTGCCAGCAGTTTACTAGTCCTAGTGGGAGAAGATTATGATAGCTCCTACAATGAGCAGTTCTTC,CASSLLVLVGEDYDSSYNEQFF,.,once,TRBJ2-1,TRBV28
TGTGCCAGCAGTGATTTCTTTGGAGGGAGCACAGATACGCAGTATTTT,CASSDFFGGSTDTQYF,.,.,TRBJ2-3,TRBV25-1
TGTGCCAGCAGCCAAGTCCAGGGTGGTGGAAACACCATATATTTT,CASSQVQGGGNTIYF,.,.,TRBJ1-3,TRBV3-1/TRBV3-2
TGTGCCAGCAGCCCGGGGTCTAGCGACTACAATGAGCAGTTCTTC,CASSPGSSDYNEQFF,.,.,TRBJ2-1,TRBV7-8
TGTGCCAGCAGCTTAGGTACAGGGACGGAGCCCCAGCATTTT,CASSLGTGTEPQHF,.,.,TRBJ1-5,TRBV7-6
TGTGCCACCAGTGAAGACAGGGGACAGCCCCAGCATTTT,CATSEDRGQPQHF,TRBD1,.,TRBJ1-5,TRBV24-1
TGTGCCAGCAGAAACGGACTCGGTAGCACAGATACGCAGTATTTT,CASRNGLGSTDTQYF,.,.,TRBJ2-3,TRBV9